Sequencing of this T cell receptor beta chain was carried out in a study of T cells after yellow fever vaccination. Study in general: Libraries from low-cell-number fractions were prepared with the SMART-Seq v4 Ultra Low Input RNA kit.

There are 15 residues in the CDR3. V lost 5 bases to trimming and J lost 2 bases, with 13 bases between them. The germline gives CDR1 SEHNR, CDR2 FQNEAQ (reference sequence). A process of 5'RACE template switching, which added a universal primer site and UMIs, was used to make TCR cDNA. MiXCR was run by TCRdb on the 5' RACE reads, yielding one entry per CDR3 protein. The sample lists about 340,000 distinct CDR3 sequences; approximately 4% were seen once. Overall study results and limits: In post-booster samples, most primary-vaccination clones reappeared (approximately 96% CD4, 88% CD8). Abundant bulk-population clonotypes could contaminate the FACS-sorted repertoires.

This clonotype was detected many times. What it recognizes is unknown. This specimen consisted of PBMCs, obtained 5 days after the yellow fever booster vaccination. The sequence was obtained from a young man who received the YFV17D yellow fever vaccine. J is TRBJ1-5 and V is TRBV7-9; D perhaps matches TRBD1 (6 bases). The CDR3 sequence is CASSQETGGNQPQHF. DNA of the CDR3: TGTGCCAGCAGCCAAGAGACAGGAGGCAATCAGCCCCAGCATTTT. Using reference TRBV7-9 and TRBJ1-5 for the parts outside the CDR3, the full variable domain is DTGVSQNPRHKITKRGQNVTFRCDPISEHNRLYWYRQTLGQGPEFLTYFQNEAQLEKSRLLSDRFSAERPKGSFSTLEIQRTEQGDSAMYLCASSQETGGNQPQHFGDGTRLSIL.